There are a few counts of the clone carrying this T cell receptor (beta chain). Its antigen is not identified. These data are taken from a study of T cells after yellow fever vaccination. Study-level results: Post-booster samples contained most primary-vaccination clones (about 95% CD4, less than 90% CD8). Weaker in magnitude, the secondary response showed a faster peak on day 5 versus 15.

A single record per CDR3 protein comes from TCRdb applying MiXCR to the 5' RACE reads. The sample holds 450,000 to 650,000 distinct CDR3 sequences; 21% are singletons and the top ten take less than 20%. The input for sequencing was PBMCs, taken 20 to 25 days after the first yellow fever vaccination. The source of this sequence is a man between 18 and 35 years old who received the YFV17D yellow fever vaccine.

CDR3 region: CASSQEEGDRATEAFF. Written as DNA, the CDR3 is TGCGCCAGCAGCCAAGAGGAGGGGGACAGGGCCACTGAAGCTTTCTTT. This rearrangement joins TRBV4-1 to TRBJ1-1, with 9 bases identical to TRBD1. V trimming: 0 bases; J trimming: 4 bases; junction bases outside the gene matches: 6. Germline V gives CDR1 MGHRA, CDR2 YSYEKL. The CDR3 consists of 16 residues.